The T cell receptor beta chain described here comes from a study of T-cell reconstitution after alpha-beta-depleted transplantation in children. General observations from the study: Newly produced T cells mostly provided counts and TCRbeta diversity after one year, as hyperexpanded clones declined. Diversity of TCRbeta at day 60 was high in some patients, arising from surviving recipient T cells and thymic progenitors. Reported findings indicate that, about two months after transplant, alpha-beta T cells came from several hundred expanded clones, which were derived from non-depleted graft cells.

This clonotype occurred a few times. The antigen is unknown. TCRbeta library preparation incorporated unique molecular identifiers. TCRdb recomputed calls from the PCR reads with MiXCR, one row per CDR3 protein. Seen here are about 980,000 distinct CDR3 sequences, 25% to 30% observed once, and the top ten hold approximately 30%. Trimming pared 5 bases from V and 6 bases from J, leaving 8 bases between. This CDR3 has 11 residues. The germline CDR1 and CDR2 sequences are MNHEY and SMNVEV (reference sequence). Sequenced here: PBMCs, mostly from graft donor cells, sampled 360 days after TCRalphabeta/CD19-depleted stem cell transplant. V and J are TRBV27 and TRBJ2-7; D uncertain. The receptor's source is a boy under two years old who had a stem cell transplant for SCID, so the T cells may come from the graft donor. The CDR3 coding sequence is TGTGCCAGCAGTCGAGGCAGCGAGCAGTACTTC. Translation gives CASSRGSEQYF.